A selection of T cell receptor beta chains follows, all from one sample in a study of shared clonotypes between healthy human individuals. Produced via immunoSEQ multiplex PCR; TCRdb's table is partial and in-frame only. This table has 2 million to 2.5 million clones, about 92% appearing once. The sequenced material came from naive CD4+ T cells from PBMCs. Receptor source: a man younger than 30 in good health. Some clones in this sample may be carry-over from other donors' samples. CDR3s leave out the opening cysteine and the closing phenylalanine or tryptophan.

>TRBJ2-7|TRBV6-5
ASSRWGGTAYEQY
>TRBJ1-2|TRBV20-1
SAPLGYGYT
>TRBJ2-1|TRBV5-6
ASSFSLFYNEQF
>TRBJ2-2|TRBV4-3
ASSQIGGADNTGELF
>TRBJ1-5|TRBV28
ASSPPGRANQPQH
>TRBJ1-2|TRBV5-1
ASSPTGEDYGYT
>TRBJ2-7|TRBV6-1
ASSDLRGGVYEQY
>TRBJ2-4|TRBV29-1
SVITSGSNIQY
>TRBJ2-3|TRBV5-4
ASSLLGTTDTQY
>TRBJ2-2|TRBV6-1
ASIPGGMNTGELF
>TRBJ2-7|TRBV29-1
SVEVQSGAYEQY
>TRBJ1-4|TRBV6-5
ASSYSYSGREKLF
>TRBJ2-7|TRBV28
ASSRRTHRSYEQY
>TRBJ2-7|TRBV7-2
ASSLVWDRVDEQY
>TRBJ1-3|TRBV5-1
ASSPYGQGNSGNTIY
>TRBJ2-7|TRBV28
ASTMGLAPPYEQY
>TRBJ2-5|TRBV14
ASSHAETQY
>TRBJ1-1|TRBV29-1
SVDSRLNTEAF
>TRBJ2-2|TRBV28
ASTGSLNTGELF
>TRBJ2-6|TRBV18
ASSPRGNSGANVLT
>TRBJ2-1|TRBV5-1
ASSGAGRNEQF
>TRBJ2-2|TRBV28
ASSWTGNTGELF
>TRBJ2-3|TRBV4-3
ASSQASADTDTQY
>TRBJ1-1|TRBV2
ASSEAGFGGEAF
>TRBJ2-7|TRBV7-2
ASSLDSGSVYEQY
>TRBJ1-1|TRBV28
ASSSPRVQGAF
>TRBJ2-7|TRBV27
ASSPWTGYEQY
>TRBJ2-5|TRBV9
ASSPGGLAGETQY
>TRBJ2-7|TRBV19
ASSRSKDYEQY
>TRBJ2-3|TRBV7-3
ASSFGLSTDTQY
>TRBJ2-4|TRBV19
ASSIGGSGNIQY
>TRBJ1-4|TRBV15
ATSARGGREKLF
>TRBJ1-2|TRBV6-6
ASSYRTLSDGYT
>TRBJ1-2|TRBV14
ASSMRVAGGYT
>TRBJ2-3|TRBV5-6
ASSRNGRDYTDTQY
>TRBJ1-3|TRBV7-2
ASSLWALNSGNTIY
>TRBJ2-7|TRBV2
ASSPQGVHEQY
>TRBJ2-3|TRBV27
ASSTFSGGGDTQY
>TRBJ1-4|TRBV5-1
ASSPGPTNEKLF
>TRBJ2-4|TRBV19
ASETQGGKNIQY
>TRBJ2-2|TRBV29-1
SVEGSRGSNTGELF
>TRBJ2-2|TRBV29-1
SVDSAREGTGELF
>TRBJ2-1|TRBV15
ATSRVFSMVAGVYNEQF
>TRBJ2-1|TRBV30
ASPGRYNEQF
>TRBJ1-2|TRBV28
ASSLGLANYGYT
>TRBJ2-7|TRBV28
ASSPGTGLREQY
>TRBJ2-7|TRBV23-1
ASSQSAQGTGTAGEQY
>TRBJ2-5|TRBV5-1
ASSLRGPETQY
>TRBJ1-3|TRBV7-6
ASSDRDTQLGSGNTIY